This T cell receptor beta chain was recorded in a study of blood T cell repertoires in COVID-19. Original handling: Estimated nucleated cell counts came from reference gene primer amplification. Profiling relied on immunoSEQ multiplex PCR, and the TCRdb table lists in-frame clones only, not all of them. The DNA was the basis for D and trimming; V, J and clone size are from that table. The sample yields 250,000 or so clones, approximately 88% seen once. This clone was observed a single time. The CDR3 is 12 residues long. V was trimmed by 0 bases and J by 11 bases, leaving 8 bases between them. Self-reported history from a screening survey and questionnaire set each donor's cohort.

V is TRBV12-3 or TRBV12-4 and J is TRBJ1-5; D possibly corresponds to TRBD1 (5 bases). This sequence originates from a woman aged 30 to 39 who had been exposed to COVID-19. The sample consisted of PBMCs or T cells enriched from blood (not recorded which). The chain's CDR3 is CASSLARGAQHF. CDR3 nucleotides: TGTGCCAGCAGTTTAGCCCGGGGGGCCCAGCATTTT.